Given below is one T cell receptor (beta chain) in context. Its target is not known. Generated by immunoSEQ multiplex PCR, the TCRdb table keeps only in-frame clones and is missing some. In the table there are approximately 100,000 clones, 70% to 85% of which are singletons. This record belongs to a study of cytotoxic CD8 clonotypes in ibrutinib-treated CLL. Study findings and constraints: Public clonotypes occurred uncommonly; on treatment, they contracted or remained stable. Different sampling times were used for sustained-remission and progressing patients. Whereas clonality rose at ibrutinib response, it declined toward baseline at progression.

The CDR3 spans 14 residues. With 5 bases clipped from V and 8 bases from J, the junction kept 9 bases outside the gene matches. From germline, CDR1 is LNHDA and CDR2 SQIVND (reference sequence). Material: PBMCs, obtained after 12 months of ibrutinib treatment. The rearrangement links TRBV19 to TRBJ1-2, with TRBD1 identical over 9 bases. This sequence originates from a human donor with chronic lymphocytic leukemia. The CDR3 DNA sequence: TGTGCCAGTAGTCGGAAGGGGACAGGGATCGGCTACACCTTC. Translated: CASSRKGTGIGYTF. Using reference TRBV19 and TRBJ1-2 for the parts outside the CDR3, the full variable domain is DGGITQSPKYLFRKEGQNVTLSCEQNLNHDAMYWYRQDPGQGLRLIYYSQIVNDFQKGDIAEGYSVSREKKESFPLTVTSAQKNPTAFYLCASSRKGTGIGYTFGSGTRLTVV.